This TCR beta chain was sequenced in a study of blood T cell repertoires in COVID-19 (dated by TCRdb to 2020 to 2022). Broadly, across the study: Samples covering the acute and convalescent phases of COVID-19 were provided by collaborators in the United States, Italy and Spain. The prospective study material was composed of cDNA or gDNA derived from T cells, B-cell-depleted T cells, or PBMCs. Deeply sampled blood TCRbeta repertoires from subjects exposed to, actively infected with, or recovered from COVID-19 were included in the dataset. The repertoires were released in a freely available public database meant as a resource for research on the immune response to SARS-CoV-2. The samples were drawn from two sources: the first 160 participants of the ongoing ImmuneRACE study, and fewer than 1,500 subjects contributed by 6 global collaborators. A de-identified subject ID, COVID-19 status, age in years and sex were almost always included in the sample metadata. Where available, HLA class I and class II types were obtained from metadata supplied by the sample provider rather than from assay-based typing.

A second Seattle source provided samples from volunteer blood donors who had recovered from COVID-19. Collaborating institutions collected whole blood in K2EDTA tubes following their own protocols. For TCRbeta analysis, collaborators shipped samples in one of three forms: frozen whole blood, isolated PBMCs, or DNA extracted from either of those sample types. The CDR3 numbers 15 residues from cysteine through phenylalanine. Left in the record is the CDR3 DNA by itself, 45 bases read in frame from the first base. Based on the germline V gene, the CDR1 and CDR2 sequences are SGHVS and FQNEAQ. Relative to germline, V is 1 base shorter and J is 3 bases shorter, with 12 bases between their ends. This clone has just one count. The specificity of this receptor is unknown. Within one base of it there is no much larger clone, and no base qualities were kept. TCRbeta CDR3 regions were amplified from genomic DNA by means of the immunoSEQ Assay, a bias-controlled multiplex PCR. Concerning the study's data processing: The number of nucleated cells in each sample was estimated by amplification of reference gene primers within the assay. To quantify the absolute abundance of each unique TCRbeta CDR3 rearrangement, sequence reads were collapsed and filtered. For each sample, productive Simpson clonality was calculated as the square root of Simpson's diversity index across productive rearrangements. The source is immuneACCESS, and TCRdb retained only in-frame sequences with V and J called. Part of the clones is not carried over; for the studies checked, unresolved V genes explain less than half of this, and the remainder is unexplained. The V and J calls and clone size are taken from that table; D and trimming were inferred from the DNA. This sample is represented by some 320,000 clones; approximately 88% of them were singletons. 6.9% of the sample is held by the ten biggest clonotypes.

Results the study describes overall, beyond this receptor: Clinical and demographic metadata were provided uncurated, with the amount varying by source and participant.

This sequence uses TRBV7-8 and TRBJ1-1, and perhaps TRBD1 as D gene, on 5 matching bases. The origin of this receptor is a woman under 40 who had recovered from COVID-19. Sequenced material: peripheral blood. The nucleotides read TGTGCCAGCAGCTTAGTTCGGGGAGGGGACACTGAAGCTTTCTTT. It translates as CASSLVRGGDTEAFF.